The 19 T cell receptor beta chains below were found in one sample sequenced in a study of blood T cell repertoires in COVID-19. Some clones are missing from TCRdb's copy, which holds only in-frame ones; the method was immunoSEQ multiplex PCR. The sample lists under 300,000 clones, about 90% occurring once. The sample consisted of peripheral blood. All receptors derive from a middle-aged woman with acute or convalescent COVID-19.

The chain has TRBV10-3 and TRBJ1-6, with D possibly being TRBD1 (5 bases). This CDR3 region has 14 residues. Germline V CDR1 and CDR2: ENHRY, SYGVKD. V lost 4 bases and J 5 bases, leaving 9 bases between the germline ends. CDR3 region: CAISGGRDNSPLHF. The CDR3 DNA sequence: TGTGCCATCAGTGGGGGCAGGGATAATTCACCCCTCCACTTT.

The chain is built from TRBV25-1 and TRBJ2-1; 11 bases agree with TRBD2. CDR1 and CDR2 (germline): MGHDK, SYGVNS. The CDR3 totals 17 residues. V gave up 2 bases and J gave up 4 bases; unmatched junction bases: 7. The CDR3 loop is CASSEILAGGEYNEQFF. The CDR3 DNA is TGTGCCAGCAGTGAAATCCTAGCGGGGGGCGAATACAATGAGCAGTTCTTC.

The gene calls are TRBV6-1 and TRBJ1-1; 11 positions agree with TRBD1. The CDR3 has 16 amino acids. V lost 4 bases to trimming and J lost 1 base; unmatched junction nucleotides: 5. Germline lookup yields CDR1 MNHNS and CDR2 SASEGT. CDR3 amino acids: CASSGTGGAGNTEAFF. In DNA form, the CDR3 reads TGTGCCAGCAGTGGGACAGGGGGCGCAGGGAACACTGAAGCTTTCTTT.

A single count supports this clone. This rearrangement joins TRBV5-4 to TRBJ1-6, with 11 bases matching TRBD1. The CDR3 is 15 residues long. V gave up 0 bases and J gave up 10 bases; unmatched junction bases: 3. CDR1 is SGHNT and CDR2 is YYREEE in the germline V gene (reference sequence). Written as DNA, the CDR3 is TGTGCCAGCAGCTTGGGGGGACAGGGGGTCTCACCCCTCCACTTT. This translates into CASSLGGQGVSPLHF. The full variable domain, completed using reference TRBV5-4 and TRBJ1-6, is ETGVTQSPTHLIKTRGQQVTLRCSSQSGHNTVSWYQQALGQGPQFIFQYYREEENGRGNFPPRFSGLQFPNYSSELNVNALELDDSALYLCASSLGGQGVSPLHFGNGTRLTVT.

The chain links TRBV6-2 or TRBV6-3 to TRBJ2-4, with D perhaps TRBD2 (5 bases). CDR3 size: 13 residues. V was pared by 4 bases and J by 9 bases, with 13 bases between. The germline gives CDR1 MNHEY, CDR2 SVGEGT. CDR3 coding DNA: TGTGCCAGCAGTTCCTCGGGGAGTGGCATTCAGTACTTC. Protein sequence: CASSSSGSGIQYF.

This clone was seen just once. The identical CDR3 is also encoded by other nucleotide sequences in the sample. The J gene is TRBJ2-7, the V gene TRBV18, with 7 bases identical to TRBD1. The V gene's germline CDR1 is KGHSH and CDR2 LQKENI. This CDR3 is 14 amino acids long. With V trimmed by 3 bases and J by 2 bases, 4 bases remained unmatched. CDR3 sequence reads: CASSPRQGTYEQYV. The CDR3 DNA sequence: TGTGCCAGCTCACCCCGACAGGGTACCTACGAGCAGTACGTC.

The CDR3 spells CASSYGGTGGTEAFF. DNA of the CDR3: TGTGCCAGCAGTTATGGGGGGACGGGAGGAACTGAAGCTTTCTTT. This chain joins TRBV6-5 and TRBJ1-1; TRBD1 might be the D (5 bases). The germline V gene has CDR1 MNHEY and CDR2 SVGAGI. The CDR3 has 15 amino acids. V was trimmed by 3 bases and J by 5 bases, leaving 16 bases between them.

The genes are TRBV6-5 and TRBJ2-5, with a weak D call TRBD1 (6 bases). The V end was cut by 4 bases, the J end by 0 bases, with 9 bases between. The CDR3 length is 14 residues. Germline CDR1 and CDR2: MNHEY and SVGAGI. The CDR3 nucleotides are TGTGCCAGCAGTTTACAGGGAAACCAAGAGACCCAGTACTTC. The encoded protein is CASSLQGNQETQYF.

This clone was observed a few times. The gene calls are TRBV6-6 and TRBJ1-1; D may be TRBD1 (5 bases). Deletions cut 4 bases from V and 4 bases from J, with 19 bases between. CDR1 MNHNY and CDR2 SVGAGI come from the germline V gene (reference sequence). This CDR3 has 16 amino acids. For the CDR3, the DNA is TGTGCCAGCAGTTCCCTCAAGGAGGGGCTGGGCACTGAAGCTTTCTTT. This translates into CASSSLKEGLGTEAFF.

The chain links TRBV24-1 to TRBJ2-2, with D perhaps TRBD1 (6 bases). This CDR3 comprises 16 residues. The germline CDR1 and CDR2 sequences are KGHDR and SFDVKD. V lost 4 bases and J 0 bases, leaving 11 bases between the germline ends. The CDR3 is CATSDAGQPNTGELFF. The CDR3 DNA follows: TGTGCCACCAGTGACGCTGGACAGCCGAACACCGGGGAGCTGTTTTTT.

The rearrangement uses TRBV7-3 and TRBJ2-3; the match to TRBD2 covers 16 bases. CDR1 is SGHTA, CDR2 FQGTGA, per germline. With 4 bases clipped from V and 7 bases from J, the junction kept 5 bases outside the gene matches. The CDR3 contains 16 residues. CDR3 protein: CASSSGTSGGAYTQYF. The CDR3 region has the DNA TGTGCCAGCAGCTCCGGGACTAGCGGGGGGGCTTATACGCAGTATTTT.

V usage is TRBV27 and J usage is TRBJ1-3, with D maybe TRBD1 (5 bases). In germline, CDR1 is MNHEY, CDR2 SMNVEV (reference sequence). With 4 bases removed from V and 3 bases from J, the gap between germline ends came to 13 bases. The CDR3 sequence is 15 residues long. The CDR3 loop reads CASSSVAGGGNTIYF. For the CDR3, the DNA is TGTGCCAGCAGTTCAGTGGCGGGGGGTGGAAACACCATATATTTT.

This chain joins TRBV10-3 and TRBJ1-1, with D uncertain. Germline V gives CDR1 ENHRY, CDR2 SYGVKD. This CDR3 is built from 15 residues. V gave up 6 bases and J gave up 1 base, with 15 bases separating them. CDR3 amino acids: CAIRDGTRANTEAFF. CDR3 nucleotides: TGTGCCATCAGGGATGGAACGAGGGCGAACACTGAAGCTTTCTTT.

The chain combines TRBV25-1 with TRBJ1-4; a possible D gene is TRBD1 (5 bases). V was clipped by 8 bases and J by 5 bases, with 12 bases between them. Germline CDR1 reads MGHDK; CDR2 reads SYGVNS. The CDR3 runs 13 residues. CDR3 sequence (DNA): TGTGCCAGCCGCGATGGGGCGAATGAAAAACTGTTTTTT. This codes for CASRDGANEKLFF.

This chain connects TRBV24-1 to TRBJ2-1; D is undetermined. CDR3 length: 12 amino acids. Germline CDR1 and CDR2: KGHDR and SFDVKD. V dropped 5 bases and J dropped 9 bases, with 10 bases sitting between them. As DNA, the CDR3 is TGTGCCACCAGTGTTTTATCGGGTGAGCAGTTCTTC. Its protein is CATSVLSGEQFF.

The chain carries TRBV2 and TRBJ1-4, with 8 bases lining up with TRBD1. Germline trimming cut 5 bases from V and 3 bases from J; bases unmatched to any gene: 5. Per the germline V gene, CDR1 is SNHLY and CDR2 is FYNNEI. The CDR3 totals 15 residues. CDR3: CASSTPTGANEKLFF. The CDR3 DNA follows: TGTGCCAGCAGTACACCGACAGGGGCTAATGAAAAACTGTTTTTT.

This chain uses TRBV9 with TRBJ2-1; no firm D call. CDR1 is SGDLS and CDR2 is YYNGEE in the germline V gene. V was cut by 0 bases and J by 5 bases, with 9 bases left in between. CDR3 size: 14 residues. In nucleotides, the CDR3 is TGTGCCAGCAGCGTAGAGGCACTAAACAATGAGCAGTTCTTC. Protein product: CASSVEALNNEQFF.

The rearrangement links TRBV15 to TRBJ1-6, with 7 bases matching TRBD1. Germline V CDR1 and CDR2: LNHNV, YYDKDF (reference sequence). V lost 0 bases to trimming and J lost 0 bases; unmatched junction nucleotides: 20. The CDR3 consists of 23 residues. The CDR3 spells CATSRDPGGATGTLSSYNSPLHF. The CDR3 DNA follows: TGTGCCACCAGCAGAGATCCCGGAGGCGCGACAGGGACTCTAAGCTCCTATAATTCACCCCTCCACTTT.

This rearrangement joins TRBV5-1 to TRBJ2-2; 8 positions agree with TRBD2. Losses at the gene ends were 4 bases for V and 2 bases for J; bases not matched to a gene: 7. This CDR3 has 16 amino acids. Germline CDR1 SGHRS, CDR2 YFSETQ. The CDR3 loop reads CASSQSGGHNTGELFF. The CDR3 DNA reads as TGCGCCAGCAGCCAGAGCGGGGGCCATAACACCGGGGAGCTGTTTTTT.